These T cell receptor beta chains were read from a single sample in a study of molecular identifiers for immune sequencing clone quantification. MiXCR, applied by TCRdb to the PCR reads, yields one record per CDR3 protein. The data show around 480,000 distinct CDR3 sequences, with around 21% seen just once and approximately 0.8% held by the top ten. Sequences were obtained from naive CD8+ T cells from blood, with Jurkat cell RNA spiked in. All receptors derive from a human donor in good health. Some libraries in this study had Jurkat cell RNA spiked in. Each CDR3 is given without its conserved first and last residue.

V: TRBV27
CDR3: ASKMGLNTEAF

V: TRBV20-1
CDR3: SARSDRAMAYEQY

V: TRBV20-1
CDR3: SATQLDNVGDTQY

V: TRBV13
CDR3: ASSITVSGNTIY

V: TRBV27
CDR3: ASGDNEQF

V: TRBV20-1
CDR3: SARDPFASGRETQY

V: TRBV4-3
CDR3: ASSQEGAGLPNTEAF

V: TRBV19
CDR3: ASSMRVSYEQY

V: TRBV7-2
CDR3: ASSLTSGGADIQY

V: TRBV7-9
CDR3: ASSLARPGEGNQPQH

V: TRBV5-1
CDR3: ASSASSGGAVEQF

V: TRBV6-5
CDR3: ASSMGGSTDTQY

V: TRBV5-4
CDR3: ASGSGGASSYEQY

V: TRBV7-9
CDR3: ASSLITGVTGELF

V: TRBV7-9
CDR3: ASSLWSGTRNQPQH

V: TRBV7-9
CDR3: ASSPDDYEQY

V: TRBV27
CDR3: ASSSRTEGYT

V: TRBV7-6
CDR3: ASSSQNAGGTQY

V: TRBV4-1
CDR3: ASSQPDTPGANVLT

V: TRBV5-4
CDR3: ASSPGRGLSYEQY

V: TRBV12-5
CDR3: ASGPGLAGSYQETQY

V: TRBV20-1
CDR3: SARDTGTSGGQTYEQY

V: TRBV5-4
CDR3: ASSLYDSSTDTQY

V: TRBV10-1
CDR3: ASMEGRTCEQY

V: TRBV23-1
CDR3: ASSQAPSGRRAIGNQPQH

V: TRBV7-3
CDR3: ASSSVSGADTQY

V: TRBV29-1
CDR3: SVEKTGLNIEAF

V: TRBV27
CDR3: ASSDRGLFYEQY

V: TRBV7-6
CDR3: ASSPYQGNEAF

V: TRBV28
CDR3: ASSFLAAAPREQY

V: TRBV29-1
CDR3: SVVLAGRNNEQF

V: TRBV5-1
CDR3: ASSPGQGETEAF

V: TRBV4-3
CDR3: ASSHGTASGNTIY

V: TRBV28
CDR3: ASSWGTRTDTQY

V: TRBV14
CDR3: ASSQDFGGGNTGELF

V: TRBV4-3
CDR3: ASSQPGQGRTEAF

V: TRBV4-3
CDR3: ASSQDGQGPLLAKNIQY

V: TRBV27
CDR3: ASSLTGAYQPQH

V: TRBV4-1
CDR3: VSRSGGRGDTQY

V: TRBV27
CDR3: ASSSISANYGYT

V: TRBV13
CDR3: ASSLGPVGDEQY

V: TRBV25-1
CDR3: ASTTGTGNEQY

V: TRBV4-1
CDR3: ASSQTTPNSPLH

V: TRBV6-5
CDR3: ASSPGVGETQY

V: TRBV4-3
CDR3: ASSATASGSADTQY

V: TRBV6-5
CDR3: ASSYSYEPGARQETQY

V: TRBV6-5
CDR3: ASSLLDTPNTEAF

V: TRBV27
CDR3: ASRLSDGYEQY

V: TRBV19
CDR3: ASTQGLAATDTQY